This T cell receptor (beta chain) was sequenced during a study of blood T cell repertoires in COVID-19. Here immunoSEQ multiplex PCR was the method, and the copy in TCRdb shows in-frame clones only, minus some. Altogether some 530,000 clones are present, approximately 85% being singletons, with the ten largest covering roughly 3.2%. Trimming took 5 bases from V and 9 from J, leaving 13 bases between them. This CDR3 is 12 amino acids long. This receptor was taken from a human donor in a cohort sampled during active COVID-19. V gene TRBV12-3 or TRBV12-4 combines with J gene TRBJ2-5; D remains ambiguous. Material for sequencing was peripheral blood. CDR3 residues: CASSLQEMAQYF. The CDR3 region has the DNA TGTGCCAGCAGTCTGCAAGAGATGGCCCAGTACTTC.